This TCR beta chain originates from a study of chronic HIV infection and antiretroviral therapy. This clonotype was counted only a few times. Via MiXCR, TCRdb re-called the 5' RACE reads, giving one row per CDR3 protein. The data show more than 40,000 distinct CDR3 sequences, 19% seen once. The V gene end was trimmed by 8 bases and the J gene end by 11 bases; junction bases not matched to a gene: 6. There are 12 residues in the CDR3. Germline V gives CDR1 MDHEN, CDR2 SYDVKM. Sequences were obtained from peripheral blood. The gene calls are TRBV28 and TRBJ2-1; 10 bases match TRBD2. The TCR comes from an adult who had HIV and had not received antiretroviral therapy, or was an uninfected healthy control (not recorded which). The CDR3, as DNA: TGTGCCAGCCGACTAGCGGGCCTTAAGCAGTTCTTC. Amino acids: CASRLAGLKQFF. The whole variable domain, remainder taken from reference TRBV28 and TRBJ2-1, is DVKVTQSSRYLVKRTGEKVFLECVQDMDHENMFWYRQDPGLGLRLIYFSYDVKMKEKGDIPEGYSVSREKKERFSLILESASTNQTSMYLCASRLAGLKQFFGPGTRLTVL.